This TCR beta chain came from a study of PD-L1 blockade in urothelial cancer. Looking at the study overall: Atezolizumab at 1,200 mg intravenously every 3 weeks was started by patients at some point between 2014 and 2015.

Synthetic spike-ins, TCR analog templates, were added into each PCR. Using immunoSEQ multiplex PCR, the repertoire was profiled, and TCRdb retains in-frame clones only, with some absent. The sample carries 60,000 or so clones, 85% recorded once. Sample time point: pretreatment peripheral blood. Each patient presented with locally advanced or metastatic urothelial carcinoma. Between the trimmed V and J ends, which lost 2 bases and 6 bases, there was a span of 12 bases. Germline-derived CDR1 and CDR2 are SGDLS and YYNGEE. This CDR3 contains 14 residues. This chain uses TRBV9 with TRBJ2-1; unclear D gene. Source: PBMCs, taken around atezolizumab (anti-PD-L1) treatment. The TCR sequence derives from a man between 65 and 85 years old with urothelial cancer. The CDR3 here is CASSVQRSANEQFF. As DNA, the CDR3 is TGTGCCAGCAGCGTTCAGCGATCCGCCAATGAGCAGTTCTTC.